These 25 T cell receptor beta chains originate from one sample sequenced in a study of CD8 T cells in ankylosing spondylitis. Regarding the study as a whole: What seemed typical of ankylosing spondylitis blood was a TCR beta motif built from several highly homologous variants.

TCRdb re-derived calls from the 5' RACE reads in MiXCR, one entry per CDR3 protein. The sample holds around 540,000 distinct CDR3 sequences, approximately 11% seen once. These TCRs are of unknown antigen specificity. The sample taken for sequencing was blood, either unsorted or a sorted T cell fraction (not recorded which). The receptors come from a male donor with ankylosing spondylitis.

V and J are TRBV29-1 and TRBJ2-3; no clear D. Germline V gene lookup returns CDR1 SQVTM and CDR2 ANQGSEA. Trimming stripped 0 bases from V and 6 bases from J, with 13 bases between. CDR3 length: 14 amino acids. The DNA for the CDR3 is TGCAGCGTTGAAGAGGGAAAAGGAAAGGATACGCAGTATTTT. It codes for CSVEEGKGKDTQYF.

This clonotype has a handful of counts. The CDR3 sequence: CASSFGGDFWNTIYF. The CDR3 bases are TGTGCCAGCAGCTTCGGCGGAGACTTCTGGAACACCATATATTTT. The rearrangement joins TRBV11-3 to TRBJ1-3; the D is unclear. This CDR3 is 15 amino acids long. V was pared by 3 bases and J by 7 bases, with 16 bases between. CDR1 SGHNT and CDR2 YENEEA come from the germline V gene.

This clonotype was seen a few times. The chain recombines TRBV12-3 or TRBV12-4 with TRBJ1-2, with D maybe TRBD1 (6 bases). V lost 5 bases, J lost 8 bases, and 18 bases lay in between. The CDR3 is 14 amino acids. The CDR3 loop reads CASSLGTSKKGYTF. In DNA form, the CDR3 reads TGTGCCAGCAGTCTAGGGACATCCAAGAAAGGCTACACCTTC.

The sample holds a few counts of this clonotype. CDR3 loop: CAGAPGLSTDTQYF. CDR3 nucleotides: TGTGCCGGCGCGCCGGGACTCAGCACAGATACGCAGTATTTT. This chain links TRBV7-9 with TRBJ2-3; the D gene is possibly TRBD2 (6 bases). This CDR3 is built from 14 residues. Germline V gene data show CDR1 as SEHNR and CDR2 as FQNEAQ (reference sequence). V lost 11 bases to trimming and J lost 0 bases, with 15 bases between them.

This clonotype was seen many times. The chain uses TRBV12-3 or TRBV12-4 and TRBJ1-1; 9 bases are a match to TRBD1. Trimming removed 5 bases from V and 4 bases from J; junction bases left unmatched: 8. The CDR3 extends over 15 amino acids. The CDR3 sequence is CASSPGDREGTEAFF. The CDR3 bases are TGTGCCAGCAGTCCAGGGGACAGGGAAGGCACTGAAGCTTTCTTT.

In this sample, this clonotype turned up a few times. The chain is built from TRBV6-1 and TRBJ2-5; D is undetermined. V was trimmed by 6 bases and J by 1 base, leaving 9 bases between them. CDR1 and CDR2 from the germline V gene are MNHNS and SASEGT. CDR3 length equals 13 residues. CDR3 in amino acids: CASRGSTQETQYF. The CDR3 coding sequence is TGTGCCAGCAGGGGGTCAACCCAAGAGACCCAGTACTTC.

This clonotype has more than one count but fewer than ten. The rearrangement uses TRBV3-1 and TRBJ1-5; no clear D gene. This CDR3 has 13 residues. Per the germline V gene, CDR1 is LGHDT and CDR2 is YNNKEL (reference sequence). V dropped 0 bases and J dropped 10 bases, with 10 bases sitting between them. This CDR3 reads CASSQDLSAPQHF. CDR3 DNA: TGTGCCAGCAGCCAAGATTTGAGTGCACCCCAGCATTTT.

This chain links TRBV5-1 with TRBJ1-2; D call uncertain. Germline loops: CDR1 SGHRS, CDR2 YFSETQ. The V end lost 0 bases, the J end lost 4 bases, and 13 bases lay between the germline ends. This CDR3 is built from 15 residues. CDR3 region: CASSLGFFEGYGYTF. The CDR3 region has the DNA TGCGCCAGCAGCTTGGGTTTCTTTGAGGGCTATGGCTACACCTTC.

This clonotype appeared a few times. CDR3 nucleotides: TGTGCCAGCAGGCCACCGGGACAACTCAATGAGCAGTTCTTC. This translates into CASRPPGQLNEQFF. The chain combines TRBV12-3 or TRBV12-4 with TRBJ2-1; possible D gene TRBD1, 6 bases. The CDR3 has 14 residues. V was pared by 6 bases and J by 6 bases, with 15 bases between.

This clonotype was recorded many times. This sequence joins TRBV5-1 and TRBJ2-2; D gene unclear. V lost 4 bases, J lost 8 bases, and 12 bases lay in between. This CDR3 is 13 amino acids long. From germline, CDR1 is SGHRS and CDR2 YFSETQ. This chain's CDR3 is CASSLLGPGELFF. The CDR3 DNA follows: TGCGCCAGCAGCCTCCTAGGGCCGGGGGAGCTGTTTTTT.

This rearrangement joins TRBV27 to TRBJ2-6; possibly TRBD2 for D (6 bases). The germline V and J ends were trimmed by 7 bases and 4 bases, with 17 bases remaining between them. Germline V gene sequence: CDR1 MNHEY, CDR2 SMNVEV (reference sequence). The CDR3 length is 16 residues. DNA for the CDR3: TGTGCCAGCACCATGGGGGGAATCTCCGGGGCCAACGTCCTGACTTTC. Translated, it gives CASTMGGISGANVLTF.

This chain connects TRBV25-1 to TRBJ2-2; perhaps TRBD1 as D (6 bases). Germline-derived CDR1 and CDR2 are MGHDK and SYGVNS. Trimming removed 7 bases from V and 6 bases from J, with 15 bases in between. The CDR3 loop spans 14 amino acids. The CDR3 spells CASTSWTAAGELFF. DNA for the CDR3: TGTGCCAGCACCTCCTGGACAGCGGCCGGGGAGCTGTTTTTT.

The V call is TRBV15, the J call TRBJ2-1; D possibly corresponds to TRBD1 (6 bases). With 2 bases removed from V and 12 bases from J, the gap between germline ends came to 17 bases. The CDR3 sequence is 14 residues long. Germline V gives CDR1 LNHNV, CDR2 YYDKDF (reference sequence). CDR3: CATSRSGHPSLQFF. Here the CDR3 DNA reads TGTGCCACCAGCAGATCGGGACACCCGTCCTTGCAGTTCTTC.

This clonotype was detected a few times. V is TRBV24-1 and J is TRBJ2-3; D is unclear. In germline, CDR1 is KGHDR, CDR2 SFDVKD. The CDR3 loop spans 15 amino acids. V dropped 4 bases and J dropped 3 bases, with 13 bases sitting between them. CDR3: CATSDPAIGTDTQYF. CDR3 nucleotide sequence: TGTGCCACCAGTGACCCCGCTATAGGGACAGATACGCAGTATTTT.

This clonotype occurred once. The chain has TRBV28 and TRBJ2-7; 8 positions agree with TRBD1. CDR3 length: 13 residues. Germline values: CDR1 MDHEN, CDR2 SYDVKM. V trimming: 8 bases; J trimming: 2 bases; junction bases outside the gene matches: 5. The CDR3 is CASGSGQAYEQYF. The CDR3, as DNA: TGTGCCAGCGGCTCGGGACAGGCCTACGAGCAGTACTTC.

The genes are TRBV5-1 and TRBJ1-1, with TRBD1 as a possible D gene (6 bases). The CDR3 covers 14 residues. Trimming removed 2 bases from V and 3 bases from J, with 11 bases in between. CDR1 is SGHRS and CDR2 is YFSETQ in the germline V gene. The CDR3 bases are TGCGCCAGCAGCTTACAGGGACTTGACACTGAAGCTTTCTTT. It yields the protein CASSLQGLDTEAFF. Filled out from reference TRBV5-1 and TRBJ1-1, the complete variable domain reads KAGVTQTPRYLIKTRGQQVTLSCSPISGHRSVSWYQQTPGQGLQFLFEYFSETQRNKGNFPGRFSGRQFSNSRSEMNVSTLELGDSALYLCASSLQGLDTEAFFGQGTRLTVV.

There are a few counts of this clonotype. This chain uses TRBV12-5 with TRBJ2-1; D perhaps matches TRBD2 (5 bases). V lost 7 bases and J 0 bases, leaving 10 bases between the germline ends. This CDR3 has 14 residues. The V gene's germline CDR1 is LGHNT and CDR2 FRNRAP. The CDR3 sequence: CASDWRSSYNEQFF. The CDR3 DNA reads TGTGCTAGTGATTGGAGGAGCTCCTACAATGAGCAGTTCTTC.

This clonotype was picked up many times. The chain links TRBV7-9 to TRBJ1-1; TRBD1 might be the D (6 bases). The germline V gene has CDR1 SEHNR and CDR2 FQNEAQ (reference sequence). This CDR3 contains 14 residues. The V gene lost 4 bases and the J gene lost 4 bases, with 13 bases spanning the gap. This chain's CDR3 is CASSYDRSSTEAFF. The DNA for the CDR3 is TGTGCCAGCAGCTATGACAGGTCAAGCACTGAAGCTTTCTTT.

At least ten counts were recorded for this clonotype. V and J are TRBV6-1 and TRBJ1-5, with D hard to call. Trimming removed 5 bases at V and 6 bases at J, with 11 bases between. The CDR3 loop spans 13 amino acids. The germline CDR1 and CDR2 sequences are MNHNS and SASEGT. The CDR3 bases are TGTGCCAGCAGTCCTACGATAAGTCAGCCCCAGCATTTT. It translates to CASSPTISQPQHF.

V is TRBV20-1 and J is TRBJ2-1; perhaps TRBD2 as D (6 bases). This CDR3 region has 13 residues. Looked up from germline, CDR1 is DFQATT and CDR2 is SNEGSKA (reference sequence). The V and J ends lost 4 bases and 5 bases respectively, with 12 bases between them. The chain's CDR3 is CSATGSVDNEQFF. The CDR3 region has the DNA TGCAGTGCTACCGGGAGCGTTGACAATGAGCAGTTCTTC.

This clonotype was counted only a few times. The chain recombines TRBV10-3 with TRBJ1-1, with D uncertain. From germline, CDR1 is ENHRY and CDR2 SYGVKD. The CDR3 covers 14 residues. V was pared by 3 bases and J by 5 bases, with 13 bases between. The CDR3 loop is CAISDDFSRTEAFF. In DNA, the CDR3 is TGTGCCATCAGTGACGACTTCTCGCGGACTGAAGCTTTCTTT.

This clonotype was picked up many times. The V and J genes are TRBV12-3 or TRBV12-4 and TRBJ2-7; no definite D call. V shed 3 bases and J shed 2 bases, with 17 bases lying between them. The CDR3 totals 16 residues. CDR3 coding DNA: TGTGCCAGCAGTTTTAAAGGTTCGGGTACAACCTACGAGCAGTACTTC. Translating it yields CASSFKGSGTTYEQYF.

This clonotype was recorded at least ten times. V gene TRBV3-1 combines with J gene TRBJ1-5; tentatively, D is TRBD1 (5 bases). The CDR3 has 13 amino acids. The germline CDR1 and CDR2 sequences are LGHDT and YNNKEL (reference sequence). V was shortened by 3 bases and J by 4 bases, with 7 bases between the two germline ends. The CDR3, as DNA: TGTGCCAGCAGCCAGGACATTAATCAGCCCCAGCATTTT. As protein: CASSQDINQPQHF.

At least ten counts were recorded for this clonotype. The gene calls are TRBV5-1 and TRBJ1-1; 7 bases align to TRBD1. The CDR3 sequence is 17 residues long. V lost 1 base, J lost 0 bases, and 9 bases stayed unmatched. Germline-derived CDR1 and CDR2 are SGHRS and YFSETQ. This CDR3 reads CASSLNRDSFMNTEAFF. The CDR3 DNA reads TGCGCCAGCAGCTTGAACCGGGACAGCTTTATGAACACTGAAGCTTTCTTT.

This clonotype showed up just a few times. The CDR3 is CASTRLGAGYNEQFF. The DNA of the CDR3 is TGTGCCAGCACCCGGCTGGGTGCGGGCTACAATGAGCAGTTCTTC. The J gene is TRBJ2-1, the V gene TRBV12-3 or TRBV12-4, with D possibly matching TRBD2 (5 bases). Trimming cost V 7 bases and J 3 bases, with 16 bases left between them. The CDR3 runs 15 residues.